Each of the 12 T cell receptor beta chains below was sequenced from the same sample in a study of cytomegalovirus exposure and HLA in healthy donors (dated by TCRdb to the late 2010s). The library was built by means of the immunoSEQ multiplex PCR assay. For the multiplex PCR, a mixture combining 60 forward primers for TCR Vbeta segments and 13 reverse primers for TCR Jbeta segments was used. TCRdb took over this immuneACCESS table, retaining in-frame rearrangements with V and J assigned. Such tables are incomplete; in checked studies, under half of the missing clones stem from an unresolved V gene, and the remainder is unexplained. Within this sample are about 160,000 clones, with about 85% of them counted one time only. Approximately 6.7% of the sample is in the top ten clones. The source material was PBMCs. The receptors come from a male donor in good health and CMV-seropositive.

This sequence joins TRBV7-9 and TRBJ2-1; 15 bases line up with TRBD2. CDR1 and CDR2 from the germline V gene are SEHNR and FQNEAQ (reference sequence). V was pared by 5 bases and J by 6 bases, with 11 bases of the junction left unmatched. The CDR3 contains 18 residues. DNA of the CDR3: TGTGCCAGCAGCCCTTTGGGACTAGCGGGAGGTCTGGGCAATGAGCAGTTCTTC. Translated: CASSPLGLAGGLGNEQFF.

This chain joins TRBV28 and TRBJ1-4, with 7 bases identical to TRBD1. Germline assignment: CDR1 MDHEN and CDR2 SYDVKM. CDR3 length equals 14 residues. The junction had 2 bases not matched to a gene; V was cut back by 5 bases and J by 2 bases. The CDR3 DNA follows: TGTGCCAGCAGTACAGGGGCGACTAATGAAAAACTGTTTTTT. This gives the protein CASSTGATNEKLFF.

A few counts support this clone. The J gene is TRBJ1-1, the V gene TRBV11-3, with no clear D. The V end lost 1 base, the J end lost 4 bases, and 13 bases lay between the germline ends. The CDR3 spans 15 residues. Germline V gene lookup returns CDR1 SGHNT and CDR2 YENEEA. This CDR3 is CASSLGGSRRTEAFF. The CDR3 DNA reads TGTGCCAGCAGCTTAGGAGGGTCTCGGCGCACTGAAGCTTTCTTT.

The chain carries TRBV27 and TRBJ1-1; weak D call: TRBD1 (6 bases). The ends were cut back, 5 bases at V and 6 bases at J, with 13 bases in the middle. The CDR3 length is 13 residues. Germline V gene sequence: CDR1 MNHEY, CDR2 SMNVEV (reference sequence). As DNA, the CDR3 is TGTGCCAGCAGTACCTTCAGGGGACCTGAAGCTTTCTTT. This translates into CASSTFRGPEAFF.

This clone has only a few counts. The V call is TRBV4-3, the J call TRBJ1-1, with D hard to call. V shed 0 bases and J shed 2 bases, with 13 bases lying between them. This CDR3 has 16 amino acids. Germline CDR1 and CDR2: LGHNA and YSLEER. CDR3 in DNA: TGCGCCAGCAGCCAAGACTCGAGGAGATTAAACACTGAAGCTTTCTTT. Amino acid sequence: CASSQDSRRLNTEAFF.

This clone was seen only once. The chain uses TRBV7-9 and TRBJ2-3; 9 bases match TRBD2. The CDR3 is made up of 16 amino acids. The germline CDR1 and CDR2 sequences are SEHNR and FQNEAQ (reference sequence). Trimming at V came to 7 bases and at J to 5 bases, leaving 13 bases not matched to a gene. This chain's CDR3 is CASNKDSGSRVDTQYF. In DNA, the CDR3 is TGTGCCAGCAATAAAGATAGCGGGAGTAGAGTAGATACGCAGTATTTT.

The chain has TRBV7-8 and TRBJ2-3; 9 nucleotides agree with TRBD2. The CDR3 is 18 amino acids. Germline assignment: CDR1 SGHVS and CDR2 FQNEAQ. Germline trimming cut 2 bases from V and 0 bases from J; bases unmatched to any gene: 9. The CDR3: CASSLPGTSWLSTDTQYF. CDR3 DNA: TGTGCCAGCAGCTTACCCGGGACTAGCTGGCTTAGCACAGATACGCAGTATTTT. Complete variable domain (other parts from reference TRBV7-8 and TRBJ2-3): GAGVSQSPRYKVAKRGQDVALRCDPISGHVSLFWYQQALGQGPEFLTYFQNEAQLDKSGLPSDRFFAERPEGSVSTLKIQRTQQEDSAVYLCASSLPGTSWLSTDTQYFGPGTRLTVL.

The chain recombines TRBV14 with TRBJ1-2, with no clear D. Germline CDR1 and CDR2: SGHDN and FVKESK. CDR3 length equals 14 residues. V lost 2 bases to trimming and J lost 5 bases, with 12 bases between them. CDR3 region: CASSQSGGFYGYTF. For the CDR3, the DNA is TGTGCCAGCAGCCAAAGTGGCGGTTTTTATGGCTACACCTTC. Supplemented by reference TRBV14 and TRBJ1-2, the full variable domain reads EAGVTQFPSHSVIEKGQTVTLRCDPISGHDNLYWYRRVMGKEIKFLLHFVKESKQDESGMPNNRFLAERTGGTYSTLKVQPAELEDSGVYFCASSQSGGFYGYTFGSGTRLTVV.

The rearrangement joins TRBV19 to TRBJ2-6; tentatively, D is TRBD2 (5 bases). Germline V CDR1 and CDR2: LNHDA, SQIVND (reference sequence). Trimming removed 10 bases at V and 3 bases at J, with 13 bases between. This CDR3 has 14 amino acids. The CDR3 sequence: CATAAVLGANVLTF. The DNA of the CDR3 is TGTGCCACCGCAGCGGTCCTTGGGGCCAACGTCCTGACTTTC. Full variable domain (rest looked up from reference TRBV19 and TRBJ2-6): DGGITQSPKYLFRKEGQNVTLSCEQNLNHDAMYWYRQDPGQGLRLIYYSQIVNDFQKGDIAEGYSVSREKKESFPLTVTSAQKNPTAFYLCATAAVLGANVLTFGAGSRLTVL.

V usage is TRBV6-1 and J usage is TRBJ1-5, with a weak D call TRBD1 (5 bases). The CDR3 runs to 16 residues. In germline, CDR1 is MNHNS, CDR2 SASEGT. V was clipped by 1 base and J by 1 base, with 11 bases between them. This CDR3 is CASSEGAGVSNQPQHF. CDR3 DNA: TGTGCCAGCAGTGAAGGTGCGGGGGTCAGCAATCAGCCCCAGCATTTT.

J is TRBJ2-1 and V is TRBV18; 9 bases map to TRBD1. V was pared by 4 bases and J by 6 bases, with 10 bases of the junction left unmatched. Germline CDR1 and CDR2: KGHSH and LQKENI. This CDR3 is built from 16 residues. The DNA of the CDR3 is TGTGCCAGCTCACGATTTGGGACAGGGTCCCCCAATGAGCAGTTCTTC. This translates into CASSRFGTGSPNEQFF.

This sequence joins TRBV2 and TRBJ2-1, with TRBD2 matching 8 bases. V shed 4 bases and J 9 bases; nucleotides not matched to a gene: 5. This CDR3 has 13 residues. Germline CDR1 reads SNHLY; CDR2 reads FYNNEI. The CDR3 region is CASSGGLGGEQFF. The CDR3 DNA reads as TGTGCCAGCAGTGGGGGACTAGGGGGTGAGCAGTTCTTC.